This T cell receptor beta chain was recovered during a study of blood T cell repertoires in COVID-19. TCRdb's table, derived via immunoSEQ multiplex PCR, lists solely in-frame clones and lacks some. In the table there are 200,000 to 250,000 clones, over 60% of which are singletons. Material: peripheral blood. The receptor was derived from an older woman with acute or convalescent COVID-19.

CDR3 in amino acids: CAISVGDGDQPQHF. DNA of the CDR3: TGTGCCATCAGTGTGGGAGACGGCGATCAGCCCCAGCATTTT. This sequence joins TRBV10-3 and TRBJ1-5; no clear D gene. Deletions cut 4 bases from V and 5 bases from J, with 12 bases between. Germline CDR1 ENHRY, CDR2 SYGVKD. The CDR3 is 14 residues long.